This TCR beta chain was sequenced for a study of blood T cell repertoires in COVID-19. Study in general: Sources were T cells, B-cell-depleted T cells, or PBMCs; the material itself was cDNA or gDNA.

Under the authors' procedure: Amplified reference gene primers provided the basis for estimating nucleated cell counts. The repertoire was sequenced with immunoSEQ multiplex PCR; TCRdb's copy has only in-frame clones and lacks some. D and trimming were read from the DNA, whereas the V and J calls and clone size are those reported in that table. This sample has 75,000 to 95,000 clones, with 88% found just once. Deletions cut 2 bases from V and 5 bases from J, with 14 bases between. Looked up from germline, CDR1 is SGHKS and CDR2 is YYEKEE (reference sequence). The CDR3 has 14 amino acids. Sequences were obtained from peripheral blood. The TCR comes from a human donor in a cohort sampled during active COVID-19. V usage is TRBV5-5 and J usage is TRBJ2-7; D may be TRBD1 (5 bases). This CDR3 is CASSFQGIQNEQYF. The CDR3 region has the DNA TGTGCCAGCAGCTTTCAGGGAATCCAGAACGAGCAGTACTTC.